Shown below are 32 T cell receptor beta chains from a single sample sequenced in a study of shared clonotypes between healthy human individuals. The method was immunoSEQ multiplex PCR; TCRdb's version includes in-frame clones alone and lacks a portion of them. Of approximately 110,000 clones in the sample, roughly 70% were seen once. The sequencing input was memory CD8+ T cells sorted from blood. The subset was: CD45RO+ cells pooled with CCR7-negative TemRA cells. Receptors originate from a woman in her twenties or thirties in good health.

This clone was seen more than once but under ten times. V is TRBV6-5 and J is TRBJ2-2; a weak D match, TRBD1 (6 bases). This CDR3 has 16 amino acids. Germline lookup yields CDR1 MNHEY and CDR2 SVGAGI. V lost 0 bases and J 1 base, leaving 9 bases between the germline ends. The CDR3 sequence is CASSYSMGQNTGELFF. In nucleotides, the CDR3 is TGTGCCAGCAGTTACTCGATGGGACAGAACACCGGGGAGCTGTTTTTT.

This chain joins TRBV11-3 and TRBJ1-3; 9 positions match TRBD1. CDR1 is SGHNT and CDR2 is YENEEA in the germline V gene. CDR3 length equals 16 residues. Trimming took 6 bases from V and 3 from J; bases not matched to a gene: 9. This CDR3 reads CASSRGQGQRGNTIYF. The DNA for the CDR3 is TGTGCCAGCAGTCGAGGACAGGGGCAACGTGGAAACACCATATATTTT.

Concerning this clone: A far larger clone differs by one base, so this is likely a read error. This sample includes further DNA sequences coding for the same CDR3. The chain carries TRBV4-1 and TRBJ2-7, with 10 bases matching TRBD2. Per germline, CDR1 MGHRA and CDR2 YSYEKL. Losses at the gene ends were 3 bases for V and 1 base for J; bases not matched to a gene: 6. The CDR3 is 16 residues long. The CDR3 bases are TGCGCCAGCAGCCAGGACGGGACTAGCGTATCCTACGAGCAGTACTTC. This encodes CASSQDGTSVSYEQYF.

The rearrangement links TRBV25-1 to TRBJ2-5; a weak D match, TRBD1 (6 bases). Germline V lookup: CDR1 MGHDK, CDR2 SYGVNS. With 1 base removed from V and 5 bases from J, the gap between germline ends came to 14 bases. The CDR3 consists of 15 residues. The CDR3 DNA sequence: TGTGCCAGCAGTGAATCTGGCAGGGGTGCGGAGACCCAGTACTTC. It encodes CASSESGRGAETQYF.

CDR3 sequence (DNA): TGTGCCAGCAGCTCCAACCAAGGACACGGATACTACGAGCAGTACTTC. Protein sequence: CASSSNQGHGYYEQYF. J is TRBJ2-7 and V is TRBV7-2; possibly TRBD1 for D (5 bases). This CDR3 comprises 16 residues. The V gene lost 4 bases and the J gene lost 3 bases, with 19 bases spanning the gap. Germline values: CDR1 SGHTA, CDR2 FQGNSA.

This chain joins TRBV27 and TRBJ2-1; 7 nucleotides agree with TRBD2. In germline, CDR1 is MNHEY, CDR2 SMNVEV (reference sequence). J was trimmed by 4 bases and V by 2 bases; bases with no gene match: 2. The CDR3 sequence is 14 residues long. The CDR3 region has the DNA TGTGCCAGCAGTTTAGAAGCGGGGTACAATGAGCAGTTCTTC. Amino acid sequence: CASSLEAGYNEQFF.

This chain connects TRBV6-5 to TRBJ1-1; D is perhaps TRBD1 (6 bases). The CDR3 sequence is 13 residues long. Trimming removed 5 bases at V and 8 bases at J, with 15 bases between. In germline, CDR1 is MNHEY, CDR2 SVGAGI. DNA for the CDR3: TGTGCCAGCAGTGGACTGGACAGCGAAGAAGCTTTCTTT. Translated, it gives CASSGLDSEEAFF.

This clone showed up many times. The chain recombines TRBV2 with TRBJ2-7, with 10 nucleotides matching TRBD2. The germline V gene has CDR1 SNHLY and CDR2 FYNNEI. This CDR3 is built from 15 residues. Germline trimming cut 2 bases from V and 3 bases from J; bases unmatched to any gene: 4. The CDR3 nucleotides read TGTGCCAGCAGTGAAAGGACTAGCGGACTCTACGAGCAGTACTTC. This codes for CASSERTSGLYEQYF.

The V and J genes are TRBV2 and TRBJ2-1, with D unresolved. Trimming removed 5 bases at V and 7 bases at J, with 15 bases between. Germline loops: CDR1 SNHLY, CDR2 FYNNEI. The CDR3 consists of 14 residues. The DNA for the CDR3 is TGTGCCAGCAGTTTGGTTTGCCCCGATAATGAGCAGTTCTTC. Translation: CASSLVCPDNEQFF.

The CDR3 DNA sequence: TGTGCCAGCAGCCCTCCCCCCGGACTAACTAACACCGGGGAGCTGTTTTTT. Protein sequence: CASSPPPGLTNTGELFF. The genes are TRBV7-3 and TRBJ2-2; a possible D gene is TRBD2 (6 bases). Germline CDR1 SGHTA, CDR2 FQGTGA. V lost 5 bases to trimming and J lost 2 bases, with 18 bases between them. This CDR3 spans 17 amino acids.

J is TRBJ2-5 and V is TRBV30; tentatively, D is TRBD1 (6 bases). CDR1 is GTSNPN and CDR2 is SVGIG in the germline V gene (reference sequence). The CDR3 loop spans 15 amino acids. Trimming removed 8 bases from V and 0 bases from J, with 19 bases in between. In DNA, the CDR3 is TGTGCCAGCGACCCAACAGGGAACTACCAAGAGACCCAGTACTTC. Protein product: CASDPTGNYQETQYF.

This chain joins TRBV27 and TRBJ1-5; 7 nucleotides align to TRBD1. This CDR3 has 16 residues. Germline CDR1 reads MNHEY; CDR2 reads SMNVEV (reference sequence). The V segment lost 1 base and the J segment 1 base; nucleotides outside the gene matches: 4. CDR3 DNA: TGTGCCAGCAGTTTATTCAGGGGGGGAAGCAATCAGCCCCAGCATTTT. Encoded protein: CASSLFRGGSNQPQHF.

This chain uses TRBV28 with TRBJ2-7; the D gene could be TRBD1 or TRBD2 (6 bases each). CDR3 length equals 15 residues. The V gene lost 4 bases and the J gene lost 2 bases, with 15 bases spanning the gap. The germline gives CDR1 MDHEN, CDR2 SYDVKM. The CDR3 DNA is TGTGCCAGCAGTTCCCCATTCGGGGGCGCCTACGAGCAGTACTTC. It specifies CASSSPFGGAYEQYF.

This chain connects TRBV28 to TRBJ1-2, with TRBD1 as a possible D gene (5 bases). Deletions cut 5 bases from V and 4 bases from J, with 20 bases between. In germline, CDR1 is MDHEN, CDR2 SYDVKM. This CDR3 is 16 amino acids long. For the CDR3, the DNA is TGTGCCAGCAGTCCCCGGGGGGGTCCCACTAGCTATGGCTACACCTTC. As protein: CASSPRGGPTSYGYTF.

This clone was counted at least ten times. The V call is TRBV6-4, the J call TRBJ2-1; TRBD1 is a possible D gene (6 bases). Per germline, CDR1 MRHNA and CDR2 SNTAGT. This CDR3 region has 14 residues. V shed 0 bases and J shed 7 bases, with 10 bases lying between them. The CDR3 region is CASSDSPGANEQFF. CDR3 DNA: TGTGCCAGCAGTGACTCTCCAGGGGCGAATGAGCAGTTCTTC.

The chain couples TRBV2 to TRBJ1-2; D gene uncertain. V was trimmed by 6 bases and J by 3 bases, leaving 17 bases between them. There are 15 residues in the CDR3. The germline gives CDR1 SNHLY, CDR2 FYNNEI. This CDR3 is CASRGWARKDYGYTF. DNA for the CDR3: TGTGCCAGCAGGGGGTGGGCCAGAAAGGACTATGGCTACACCTTC.

This clone was counted once. Different DNA sequences within this sample yield the same CDR3. The gene calls are TRBV5-1 and TRBJ1-1; D not certain. This CDR3 has 13 amino acids. The germline V and J ends were trimmed by 2 bases and 1 base, with 6 bases remaining between them. Germline V gene lookup returns CDR1 SGHRS and CDR2 YFSETQ. The CDR3 nucleotides read TGCGCCAGCAGCTTAGGAGGGAACACTGAAGCTTTCTTT. Protein product: CASSLGGNTEAFF.

The chain carries TRBV5-8 and TRBJ2-1, with a weak D call TRBD1 (6 bases). The CDR3 length is 16 residues. Trimming removed 6 bases from V and 4 bases from J, with 20 bases in between. Per germline, CDR1 SGHTS and CDR2 YDEGEE. For the CDR3, the DNA is TGTGCCAGCAACGGCCAGGACAGAGAGGTATACAATGAGCAGTTCTTC. The encoded protein is CASNGQDREVYNEQFF.

The rearrangement joins TRBV4-2 to TRBJ1-5; 10 positions match TRBD1. The germline V gene has CDR1 LGHNA and CDR2 YNFKEQ. V was clipped by 1 base and J by 5 bases; unmatched bases: 2. This CDR3 region has 15 residues. The CDR3 region is CASSQGQGAHQPQHF. The CDR3 coding sequence is TGTGCCAGCAGCCAAGGACAGGGGGCACATCAGCCCCAGCATTTT.

V gene TRBV29-1 combines with J gene TRBJ2-6; no reliable D call. The germline V and J ends were trimmed by 4 bases and 0 bases, with 10 bases remaining between them. Germline CDR1 reads SQVTM; CDR2 reads ANQGSEA. This CDR3 is built from 15 residues. CDR3 nucleotides: TGCAGCGTTGTGGACGGTACCTCTGGGGCCAACGTCCTGACTTTC. This gives the protein CSVVDGTSGANVLTF.

The genes are TRBV5-1 and TRBJ1-4; tentative D call: TRBD1 (5 bases). Germline V gene lookup returns CDR1 SGHRS and CDR2 YFSETQ. Deletions cut 0 bases from V and 8 bases from J, with 14 bases between. This CDR3 has 15 amino acids. CDR3 sequence reads: CASSLAEQDVEKLFF. The CDR3 DNA follows: TGCGCCAGCAGCTTGGCCGAACAGGACGTCGAAAAACTGTTTTTT.

This chain uses TRBV7-7 with TRBJ2-7, with D maybe TRBD1 (5 bases). This CDR3 region has 14 residues. V lost 2 bases and J lost 0, with 8 bases in between. The germline gives CDR1 SSHAT, CDR2 FNYEAQ (reference sequence). For the CDR3, the DNA is TGTGCCAGCAGCTTACGCAGGGACTCCTACGAGCAGTACTTC. It is translated as CASSLRRDSYEQYF.

The chain links TRBV11-2 to TRBJ2-2; 12 bases match TRBD2. J lost 1 base, V lost 5 bases, and 11 bases had no gene match. The length of the CDR3 is 19 residues. Germline CDR1 and CDR2: SGHAT and FQNNGV. The CDR3 is CASSPGWASGRENTGELFF. CDR3 coding DNA: TGTGCCAGCAGCCCCGGATGGGCTAGCGGGAGGGAGAACACCGGGGAGCTGTTTTTT.

The rearrangement links TRBV2 to TRBJ1-2, with D possibly matching TRBD1 (6 bases). This CDR3 has 13 amino acids. Trimming stripped 10 bases from V and 2 bases from J, with 14 bases between. Germline lookup yields CDR1 SNHLY and CDR2 FYNNEI. Here the CDR3 DNA reads TGTGCCACCACCCGAGGGGGAAACTATGGCTACACCTTC. It encodes CATTRGGNYGYTF.

The rearrangement joins TRBV2 to TRBJ2-7; D tentatively fits TRBD1 or TRBD2 (5 bases each). The CDR3 extends over 14 amino acids. Trimming shortened V by 6 bases and J by 1 base, and 13 bases separated the two germline ends. Germline CDR1 is SNHLY and CDR2 is FYNNEI. This chain's CDR3 is CASSPNWGSYEQYF. CDR3 DNA sequence: TGTGCCAGCAGCCCGAATTGGGGGTCCTACGAGCAGTACTTC.

This clone occurred a few times. The chain uses TRBV28 and TRBJ2-1; D is undetermined. Germline CDR1 MDHEN, CDR2 SYDVKM. V was shortened by 3 bases and J by 2 bases, with 8 bases between the two germline ends. The CDR3 totals 14 residues. The CDR3 coding sequence is TGTGCCAGCAGTTTCAGTGGAACCTACAATGAGCAGTTCTTC. Encoded protein: CASSFSGTYNEQFF.

J is TRBJ1-5 and V is TRBV10-3, with a tentative D call TRBD1 (5 bases). Between the trimmed V and J ends, which lost 2 bases and 6 bases, there was a span of 14 bases. Germline-derived CDR1 and CDR2 are ENHRY and SYGVKD. The CDR3 is 15 residues long. The CDR3 bases are TGTGCCATCAGTGAGAATCCGGCAGGGCTTCAGCCCCAGCATTTT. Protein: CAISENPAGLQPQHF.

The chain has TRBV25-1 and TRBJ2-7; 11 bases are shared with TRBD2. Unmatched junction bases numbered 5, after V lost 5 bases and J lost 2 bases. The CDR3 sequence is 15 residues long. Per germline, CDR1 MGHDK and CDR2 SYGVNS. CDR3 loop: CASSTSGSEAYEQYF. Written as DNA, the CDR3 is TGTGCCAGCAGTACTAGCGGGAGTGAAGCCTACGAGCAGTACTTC.

This clone has a handful of counts. The chain carries TRBV7-9 and TRBJ2-5; no clear D. Germline-derived CDR1 and CDR2 are SEHNR and FQNEAQ (reference sequence). This CDR3 spans 14 amino acids. V was trimmed by 0 bases and J by 4 bases, leaving 9 bases between them. The CDR3 is CASSLAMARETQYF. CDR3 coding DNA: TGTGCCAGCAGCTTAGCTATGGCGAGAGAGACCCAGTACTTC.

In this sample, this clone turned up many times. The chain links TRBV28 to TRBJ1-5, with 10 bases identical to TRBD1. The V gene end was trimmed by 7 bases and the J gene end by 6 bases; junction bases not matched to a gene: 9. CDR1 is MDHEN and CDR2 is SYDVKM in the germline V gene. There are 15 residues in the CDR3. The CDR3 DNA sequence: TGTGCCAGCAAACGAGGGACAGGGGAGAGTCAGCCCCAGCATTTT. Its translation is CASKRGTGESQPQHF.

This clone was found a few times. The chain couples TRBV28 to TRBJ2-7; D is uncertain. This CDR3 comprises 13 residues. V lost 5 bases and J lost 0, with 8 bases in between. Germline V lookup: CDR1 MDHEN, CDR2 SYDVKM. CDR3 residues: CASSPGSSYEQYF. CDR3 bases: TGTGCCAGCAGTCCCGGGTCCTCCTACGAGCAGTACTTC.

This clone occurred once. This chain connects TRBV18 to TRBJ2-6; D gene ambiguous. Trimming took off 3 bases at V and 3 bases at J, with 12 bases between the two ends. Germline V gene lookup returns CDR1 KGHSH and CDR2 LQKENI. This CDR3 is 16 amino acids long. The DNA of the CDR3 is TGTGCCAGCTCACCCGGGTCCCCGGATGGGGCCAACGTCCTGACTTTC. Protein: CASSPGSPDGANVLTF.